This T cell receptor (beta chain) was found in a study of T cells in tuberculosis. Turning to the study itself: Sequenced TCRs come from CD1B-GMM tetramer-binding T cells. IGRA-negative adolescents, IGRA-positive adolescents with latent tuberculosis and adults with active tuberculosis formed this South African cohort.

The study, taken as a whole, reports: Active tuberculosis alpha repertoires lay closer to GMM-specific TCRs than controls'.

Latent tuberculosis screening used tuberculin skin test and IGRA at entry. TCRdb's copy holds only in-frame clones and misses some; the assay was immunoSEQ multiplex PCR. The data show 33,000 or so clones, about 93% seen once. V shed 3 bases, J shed 6 bases, and the junction held 10 bases outside the gene matches. In germline, CDR1 is SGHAT, CDR2 FQDESV (reference sequence). CDR3 length: 16 residues. On this clone itself: Its antigen remains unknown.

The receptor comes from a donor between 10 and 35 years old with latent tuberculosis or without tuberculosis infection. The specimen sequenced was PBMCs. The chain employs TRBV11-1 and TRBJ2-3; 9 positions match TRBD2. CDR3 sequence reads: CASSFGGSGGGDTQYF. CDR3 in DNA: TGTGCCAGCAGCTTCGGGGGTAGCGGGGGAGGGGATACGCAGTATTTT.